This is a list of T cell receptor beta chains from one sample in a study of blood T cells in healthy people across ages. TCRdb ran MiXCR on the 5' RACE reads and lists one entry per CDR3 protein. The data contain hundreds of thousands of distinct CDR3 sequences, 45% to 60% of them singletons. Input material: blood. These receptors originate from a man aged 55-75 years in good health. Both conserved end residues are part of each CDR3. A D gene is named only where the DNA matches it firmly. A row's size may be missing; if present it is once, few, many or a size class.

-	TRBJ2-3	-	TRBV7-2	CASSVAFSDTQYF	TGTGCCAGCAGCGTAGCATTCTCAGATACGCAGTATTTT
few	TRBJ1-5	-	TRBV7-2	CAYASTGGRGQPQHF	TGTGCCTACGCTAGTACCGGGGGGAGGGGTCAGCCCCAGCATTTT
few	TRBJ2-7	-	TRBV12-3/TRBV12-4	CASRYTTGNEQYF	TGTGCCAGCAGATATACTACAGGGAACGAGCAGTACTTC
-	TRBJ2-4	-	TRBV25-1	CASSDTAAGDNIQYF	TGTGCCAGCAGTGATACGGCGGCAGGGGATAACATTCAGTACTTC
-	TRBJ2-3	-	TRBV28	CASSQLLPGVTGTDTQYF	TGTGCCAGCAGCCAACTGCTGCCGGGAGTCACAGGCACAGATACGCAGTATTTT
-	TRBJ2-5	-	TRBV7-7	CASSSVTAQETQYF	TGTGCTAGCAGCTCCGTGACAGCCCAAGAGACCCAGTACTTC
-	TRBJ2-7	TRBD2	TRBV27	CASSLGLAGGISGSYEQYF	TGTGCCAGCAGTCTCGGACTAGCGGGAGGTATTTCCGGTTCTTACGAGCAGTACTTC
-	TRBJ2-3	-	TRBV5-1	CASSFRGGADTQYF	TGCGCCAGCAGCTTCAGGGGGGGCGCAGATACGCAGTATTTT
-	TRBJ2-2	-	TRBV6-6	CASSYSIRGELFF	TGTGCCAGCAGTTACTCGATCCGGGGGGAGCTGTTTTTT
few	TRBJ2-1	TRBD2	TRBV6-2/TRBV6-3	CASSYLAGVEFF	TGTGCCAGCAGTTACCTAGCGGGAGTTGAGTTCTTC
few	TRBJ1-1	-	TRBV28	CASSPDINTEAFF	TGTGCCAGCAGTCCTGACATCAACACTGAAGCTTTCTTT
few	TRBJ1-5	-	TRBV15	CATSREPGHQPQHF	TGTGCCACCAGCAGAGAGCCAGGCCATCAGCCCCAGCATTTT
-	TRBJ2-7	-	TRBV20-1	CSAPGARHSYEQYF	TGCAGTGCCCCTGGGGCACGTCACTCCTACGAGCAGTACTTC
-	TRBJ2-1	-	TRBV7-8	CASSLSLARSSYNEQFF	TGTGCCAGCAGCTTATCCCTAGCGAGGAGCTCCTACAATGAGCAGTTCTTC
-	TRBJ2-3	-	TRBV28	CASSNRIGDTQYF	TGTGCCAGCAGTAATAGGATCGGAGATACGCAGTATTTT
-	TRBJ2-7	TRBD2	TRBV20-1	CSARGVAGGLSYEQYF	TGCAGTGCTAGAGGGGTAGCGGGAGGCCTCTCCTACGAGCAGTACTTC
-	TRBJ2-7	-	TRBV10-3	CAISGGGQGYEQYF	TGTGCCATCAGTGGGGGGGGCCAAGGCTACGAGCAGTACTTC
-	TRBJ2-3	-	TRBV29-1	CSVVLVADTQYF	TGTAGCGTTGTCCTTGTAGCAGATACGCAGTATTTT
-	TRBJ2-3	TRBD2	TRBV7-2	CASSLGGREDTQYF	TGTGCCAGCAGCTTAGGGGGGAGGGAGGATACGCAGTATTTT
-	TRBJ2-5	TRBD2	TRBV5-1	CASSLEGLASFEYF	TGCGCCAGCAGCTTAGAGGGACTAGCTTCATTCGAGTACTTC
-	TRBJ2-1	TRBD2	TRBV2	CASSGTRSYNEQFF	TGTGCCAGCTCCGGGACTAGGTCCTACAATGAGCAGTTCTTC
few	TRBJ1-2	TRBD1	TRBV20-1	CSATLRTGPNYGYTF	TGCAGTGCTACACTCAGGACAGGGCCTAACTATGGCTACACCTTC
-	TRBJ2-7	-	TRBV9	CASSGPGRDRPLDEQYF	TGTGCCAGCAGCGGGCCGGGAAGGGACCGTCCCCTTGACGAGCAGTACTTC
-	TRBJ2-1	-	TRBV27	CASSRRAGVFHEQFF	TGTGCCAGCAGCCGAAGAGCGGGTGTCTTCCATGAGCAGTTCTTC
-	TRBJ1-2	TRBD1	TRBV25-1	CASSPSGGYSGYTF	TGTGCCAGCAGTCCTTCAGGGGGTTATTCTGGCTACACCTTC
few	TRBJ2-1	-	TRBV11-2	CASSPLGGSYNEQFF	TGTGCCAGCAGCCCCCTGGGGGGCTCCTACAATGAGCAGTTCTTC
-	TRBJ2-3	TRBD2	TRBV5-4	CASSLVTSGGPGDTQYF	TGTGCCAGCAGCTTGGTAACTAGCGGGGGGCCGGGAGATACGCAGTATTTT
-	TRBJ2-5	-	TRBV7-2	CASSLVLEYQETQYF	TGTGCCAGCAGCTTAGTCCTAGAGTACCAAGAGACCCAGTACTTC
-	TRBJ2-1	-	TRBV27	CASSLKSPLSGYNEQFF	TGTGCCAGCAGTCTTAAGAGCCCCCTCTCAGGATACAATGAGCAGTTCTTC
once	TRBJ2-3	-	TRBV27	CASQPDGDTQYF	TGTGCCAGCCAGCCCGACGGGGATACGCAGTATTTT
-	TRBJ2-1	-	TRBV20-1	CSAREANGEQFF	TGCAGTGCTAGAGAGGCTAATGGGGAGCAGTTCTTC
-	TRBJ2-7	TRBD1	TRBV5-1	CASSQQGQTYEQYF	TGCGCCAGCAGCCAACAGGGACAGACCTACGAGCAGTACTTC
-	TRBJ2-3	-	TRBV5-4	CASSLARQGSADTQYF	TGTGCCAGCAGCTTGGCCAGGCAGGGGAGCGCAGATACGCAGTATTTT
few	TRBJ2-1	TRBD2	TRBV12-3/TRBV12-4	CASRTSGGVGEQFF	TGTGCCAGCAGAACTAGCGGGGGGGTCGGTGAGCAGTTCTTC
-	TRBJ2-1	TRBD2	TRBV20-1	CSARVSGIFYNEQFF	TGCAGTGCTAGAGTTAGCGGGATCTTTTACAATGAGCAGTTCTTC
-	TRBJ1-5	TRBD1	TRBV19	CASSIDGQVNQPQHF	TGTGCCAGTAGTATAGATGGACAGGTCAATCAGCCCCAGCATTTT
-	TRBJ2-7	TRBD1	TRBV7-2	CASSLAGQANNEQYF	TGTGCCAGCAGCTTAGCGGGACAGGCGAACAATGAGCAGTACTTC
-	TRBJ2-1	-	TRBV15	CATSRAFSGGPGGEQFF	TGTGCCACCAGCAGAGCTTTTTCCGGGGGGCCTGGGGGAGAGCAGTTCTTC
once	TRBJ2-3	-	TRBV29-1	CSAKGGGTDTQYF	TGCAGCGCTAAGGGAGGAGGCACAGATACGCAGTATTTT
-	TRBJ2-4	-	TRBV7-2	CASSFREAKNIQYF	TGTGCCAGCAGCTTCAGGGAAGCCAAAAACATTCAGTACTTC
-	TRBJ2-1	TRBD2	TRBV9	CASSPIGTGGGNEQFF	TGTGCCAGCAGCCCGATTGGGACGGGAGGTGGCAATGAGCAGTTCTTC
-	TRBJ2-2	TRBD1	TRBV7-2	CASSLAGTGGMWELFF	TGTGCCAGCAGCTTAGCAGGGACAGGGGGAATGTGGGAGCTGTTTTTT
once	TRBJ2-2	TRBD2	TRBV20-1	CSARRTSGNTGELFF	TGCAGTGCTAGACGGACTAGCGGGAACACCGGGGAGCTGTTTTTT
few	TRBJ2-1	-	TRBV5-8	CASSPAVYNYNEQFF	TGTGCCAGCAGCCCAGCGGTTTATAACTACAATGAGCAGTTCTTC
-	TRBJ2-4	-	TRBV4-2	CASSQDQGLAKNIQYF	TGTGCCAGCAGCCAAGACCAGGGACTAGCCAAAAACATTCAGTACTTC
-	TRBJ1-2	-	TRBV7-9	CASSQDSETHSYTF	TGTGCCAGCAGCCAAGACAGCGAAACTCATAGCTACACCTTC
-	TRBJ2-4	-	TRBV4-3	CASSQDSAGGVIRYF	TGCGCCAGCAGCCAAGACTCAGCCGGGGGTGTCATTCGGTACTTC
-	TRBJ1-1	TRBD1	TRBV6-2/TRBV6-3	CVSIPDRGNTEAFF	TGTGTCAGCATTCCAGACAGGGGAAACACTGAAGCTTTCTTT
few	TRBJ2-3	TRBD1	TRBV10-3	CAIRTDREKDTQYF	TGTGCCATCAGGACGGACAGGGAGAAAGATACGCAGTATTTT
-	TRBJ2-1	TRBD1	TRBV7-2	CASSLSGTELYNEQFF	TGTGCCAGCAGCTTATCCGGGACAGAGTTATACAATGAGCAGTTCTTC
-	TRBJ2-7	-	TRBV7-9	CASSVLLVNEQYF	TGTGCCAGCAGCGTATTATTAGTGAATGAGCAGTACTTC
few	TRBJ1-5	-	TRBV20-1	CSARRFSQGAGNQPQHF	TGCAGTGCTAGGAGATTCTCACAGGGTGCGGGGAATCAGCCCCAGCATTTT